This T cell receptor beta chain was found in a study of radiation and T cells in renal cell carcinoma. Study-wide results and limits: Top tumor clonotypes rose in blood 2 weeks post-radiation, then contracted.

Notes on this clone: Its matching antigen is unknown.

Clones were read by immunoSEQ multiplex PCR, and TCRdb kept only the in-frame ones, dropping some. The table lists 90,000 to 100,000 clones, approximately 82% of them singletons. Time point meaning: blood 4 weeks post-SBRT, at nephrectomy. Treatment meaning: 15 Gy SBRT to primary tumor, nephrectomy 4 weeks later. Nephrectomy followed 15 Gy stereotactic body radiation by 4 weeks. This renal cell carcinoma was of the clear cell type. V was pared by 4 bases and J by 6 bases, with 1 base of the junction left unmatched. Germline V gives CDR1 SGHTA, CDR2 FQGNSA. The CDR3 is 12 amino acids. Sequencing was performed on blood, taken from a patient whose treatment included radiotherapy and nephrectomy. V and J are TRBV7-2 and TRBJ2-5; 8 bases line up with TRBD2. This sequence was found in a man aged 60 to 69 with renal cell carcinoma. This CDR3 is CASSWTSQTQYF. The CDR3 DNA is TGTGCCAGCAGCTGGACTAGCCAGACCCAGTACTTC.